This T cell receptor beta chain was recovered during a study of T cells in Graves' hyperthyroidism and ophthalmopathy. Germline CDR1 and CDR2: SGHNT and YENEEA. V lost 8 bases to trimming and J lost 5 bases; unmatched junction nucleotides: 9. The CDR3 is 14 amino acids. Amplification of TCR beta CDR3 regions was performed using RNA transcripts as template. First-round RT-PCR of the TCR CDR3 relied on the HTBI primer set. TCRdb re-called the multiplex PCR reads through MiXCR, storing one row per CDR3 protein. The table records around 380,000 distinct CDR3 sequences, approximately 13% of them present only once.

This TCR came from a man younger than 45 with Graves' hyperthyroidism that later progressed to Graves' ophthalmopathy. V gene TRBV11-3 combines with J gene TRBJ2-3, with 8 bases fitting TRBD1. Source material: blood. For the CDR3, the DNA is TGTGCCAGCGGGTCCAGGGGGCTTAGAGATACGCAGTATTTT. Translating gives CASGSRGLRDTQYF.